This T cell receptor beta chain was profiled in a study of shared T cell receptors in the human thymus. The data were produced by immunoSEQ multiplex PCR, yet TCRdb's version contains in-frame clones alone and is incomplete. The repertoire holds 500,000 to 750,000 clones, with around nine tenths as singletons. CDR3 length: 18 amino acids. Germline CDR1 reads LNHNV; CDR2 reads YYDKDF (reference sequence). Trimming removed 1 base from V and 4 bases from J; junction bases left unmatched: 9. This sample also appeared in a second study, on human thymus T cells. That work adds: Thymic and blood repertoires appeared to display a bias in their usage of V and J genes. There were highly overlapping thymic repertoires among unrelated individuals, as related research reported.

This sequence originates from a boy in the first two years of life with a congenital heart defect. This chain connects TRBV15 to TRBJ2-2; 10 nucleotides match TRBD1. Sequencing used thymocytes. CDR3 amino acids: CATSRVGTGASLTGELFF. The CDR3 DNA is TGTGCCACCAGCAGAGTCGGGACAGGGGCGTCTCTCACCGGGGAGCTGTTTTTT.